This T cell receptor beta chain stems from a study of blood T cell repertoires in COVID-19. Overall study context: T cells, B-cell-depleted T cells, or PBMCs supplied cDNA or gDNA.

Unmatched junction bases numbered 7, after V lost 3 bases and J lost 5 bases. Germline CDR1 and CDR2: KGHDR and SFDVKD. There are 17 residues in the CDR3. Authors' methods: Estimation of nucleated cell counts relied on the amplification of reference gene primers. Sequenced by immunoSEQ multiplex PCR; TCRdb stores in-frame clones only, minus some. V and J calls plus clone size are reproduced from that table; the DNA served to infer D and trimming. The sample yields a few hundred thousand clones, about 85% seen once. Material for sequencing was peripheral blood. This clonotype was sampled from a woman younger than 30 with acute or convalescent COVID-19. V is TRBV24-1 and J is TRBJ2-3, with TRBD2 matching over 13 bases. The CDR3 bases are TGTGCCACCAGTGATATTACCGGGACTAGCGGGGTAGATACGCAGTATTTT. This translates into CATSDITGTSGVDTQYF.